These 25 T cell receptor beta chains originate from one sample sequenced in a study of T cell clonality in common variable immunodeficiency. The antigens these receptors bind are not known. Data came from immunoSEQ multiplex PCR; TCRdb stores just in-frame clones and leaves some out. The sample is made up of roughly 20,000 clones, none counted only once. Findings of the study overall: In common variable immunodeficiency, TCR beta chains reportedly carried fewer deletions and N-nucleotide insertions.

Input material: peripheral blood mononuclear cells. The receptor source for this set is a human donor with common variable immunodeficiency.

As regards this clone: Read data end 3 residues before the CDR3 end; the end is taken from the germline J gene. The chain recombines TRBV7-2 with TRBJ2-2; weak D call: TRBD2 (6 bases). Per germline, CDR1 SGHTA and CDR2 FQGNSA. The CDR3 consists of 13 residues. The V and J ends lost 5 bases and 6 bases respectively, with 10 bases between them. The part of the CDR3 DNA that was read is TGTGCCAGCAGCCGACTAGTCCCCGGGGAG. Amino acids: CASSRLVPGE. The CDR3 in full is CASSRLVPGELFF.

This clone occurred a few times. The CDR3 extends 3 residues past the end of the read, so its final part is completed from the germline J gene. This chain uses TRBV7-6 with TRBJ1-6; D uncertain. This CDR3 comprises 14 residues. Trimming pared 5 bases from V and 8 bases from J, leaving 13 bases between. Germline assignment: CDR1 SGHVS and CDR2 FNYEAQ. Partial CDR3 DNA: TGTGCCAGCAGCCCAGAAGGTGGCCATTCACCC. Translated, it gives CASSPEGGHSP. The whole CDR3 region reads CASSPEGGHSPLHF.

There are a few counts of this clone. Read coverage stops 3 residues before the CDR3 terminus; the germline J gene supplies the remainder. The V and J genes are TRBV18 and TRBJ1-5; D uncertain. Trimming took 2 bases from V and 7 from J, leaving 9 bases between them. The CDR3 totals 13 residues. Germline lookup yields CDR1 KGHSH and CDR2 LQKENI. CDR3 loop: CASSPDQKQPQHF. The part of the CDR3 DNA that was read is TGTGCCAGCTCACCAGATCAGAAACAGCCC.

The CDR3 loop reads CASSRDRGREYEQYF. CDR3 DNA, as far as it was read: TGTGCCAGCAGCCGGGACAGGGGGCGCGAATACGAG. The chain links TRBV7-2 to TRBJ2-7, with 12 positions matching TRBD1. The read falls 3 residues short of the CDR3 end, and the missing part is taken from the germline J gene. The CDR3 spans 15 residues. With 5 bases clipped from V and 4 bases from J, the junction kept 6 bases outside the gene matches. Germline lookup yields CDR1 SGHTA and CDR2 FQGNSA. The full variable domain, its missing parts supplied by reference TRBV7-2 and TRBJ2-7, is GAGVSQSPSNKVTEKGKDVELRCDPISGHTALYWYRQSLGQGLEFLIYFQGNSAPDKSGLPSDRFSAERTGGSVSTLTIQRTQQEDSAVYLCASSRDRGREYEQYFGPGTRLTVT.

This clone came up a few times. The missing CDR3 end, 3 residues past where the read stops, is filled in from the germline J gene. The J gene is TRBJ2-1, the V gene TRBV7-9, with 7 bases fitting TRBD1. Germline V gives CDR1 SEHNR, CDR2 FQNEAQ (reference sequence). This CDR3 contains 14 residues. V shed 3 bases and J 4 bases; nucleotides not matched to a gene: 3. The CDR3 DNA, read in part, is TGTGCCAGCAGCTTCGGGACAGCATACAATGAG. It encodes CASSFGTAYNE. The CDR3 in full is CASSFGTAYNEQFF.

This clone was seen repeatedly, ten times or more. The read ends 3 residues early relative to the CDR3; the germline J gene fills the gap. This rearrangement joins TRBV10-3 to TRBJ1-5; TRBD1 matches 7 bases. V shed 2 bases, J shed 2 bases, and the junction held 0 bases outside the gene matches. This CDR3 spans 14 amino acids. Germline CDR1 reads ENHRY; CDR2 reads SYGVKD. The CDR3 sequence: CAISETGGNQPQHF. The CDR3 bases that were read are TGTGCCATCAGTGAGACAGGGGGCAATCAGCCC.

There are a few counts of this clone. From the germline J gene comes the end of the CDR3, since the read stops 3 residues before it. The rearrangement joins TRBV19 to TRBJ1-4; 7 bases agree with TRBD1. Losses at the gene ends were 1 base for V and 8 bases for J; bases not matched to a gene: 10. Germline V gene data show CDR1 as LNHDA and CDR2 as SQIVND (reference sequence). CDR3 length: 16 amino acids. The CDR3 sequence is CASSIVRTGGTEKLFF. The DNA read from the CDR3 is TGTGCCAGTAGTATAGTCCGGACAGGCGGAACGGAAAAA.

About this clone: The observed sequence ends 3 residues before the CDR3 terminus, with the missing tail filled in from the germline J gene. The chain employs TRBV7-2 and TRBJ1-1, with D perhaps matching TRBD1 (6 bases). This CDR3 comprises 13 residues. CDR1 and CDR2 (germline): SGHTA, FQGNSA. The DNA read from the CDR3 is TGTGCCAGCAGCTTAGTAGTAGGGGGTGAG. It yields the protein CASSLVVGGE. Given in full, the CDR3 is CASSLVVGGEAFF.

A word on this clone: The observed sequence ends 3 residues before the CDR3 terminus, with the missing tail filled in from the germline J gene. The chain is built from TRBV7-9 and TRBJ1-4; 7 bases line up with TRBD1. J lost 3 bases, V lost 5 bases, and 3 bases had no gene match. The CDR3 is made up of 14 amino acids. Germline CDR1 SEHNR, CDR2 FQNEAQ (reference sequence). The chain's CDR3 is CASSRDSANEKLFF. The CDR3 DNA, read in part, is TGTGCCAGCAGCCGGGACAGCGCTAATGAAAAA.

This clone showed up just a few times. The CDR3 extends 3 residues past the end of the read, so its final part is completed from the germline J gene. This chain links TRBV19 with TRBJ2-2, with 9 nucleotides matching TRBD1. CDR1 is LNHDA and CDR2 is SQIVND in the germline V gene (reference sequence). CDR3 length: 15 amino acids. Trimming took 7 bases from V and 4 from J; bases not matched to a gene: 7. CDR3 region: CASNLGQGSTGELFF. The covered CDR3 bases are TGTGCCAGTAACTTGGGACAGGGTTCCACCGGGGAG.

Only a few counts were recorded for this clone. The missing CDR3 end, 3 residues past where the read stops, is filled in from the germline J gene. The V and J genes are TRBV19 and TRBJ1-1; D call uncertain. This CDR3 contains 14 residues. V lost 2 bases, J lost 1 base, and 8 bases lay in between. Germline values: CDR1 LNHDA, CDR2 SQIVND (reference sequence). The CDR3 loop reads CASSIKNRNTEAFF. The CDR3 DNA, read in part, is TGTGCCAGTAGTATAAAGAACAGGAACACTGAA.

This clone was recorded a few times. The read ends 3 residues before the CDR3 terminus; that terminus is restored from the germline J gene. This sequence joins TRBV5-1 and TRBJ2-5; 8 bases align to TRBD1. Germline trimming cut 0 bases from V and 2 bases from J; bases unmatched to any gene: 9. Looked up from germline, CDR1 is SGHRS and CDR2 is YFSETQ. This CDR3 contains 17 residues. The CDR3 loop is CASSLEGLGTGQETQYF. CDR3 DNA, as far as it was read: TGCGCCAGCAGCTTGGAAGGTCTCGGGACAGGACAAGAGACC.

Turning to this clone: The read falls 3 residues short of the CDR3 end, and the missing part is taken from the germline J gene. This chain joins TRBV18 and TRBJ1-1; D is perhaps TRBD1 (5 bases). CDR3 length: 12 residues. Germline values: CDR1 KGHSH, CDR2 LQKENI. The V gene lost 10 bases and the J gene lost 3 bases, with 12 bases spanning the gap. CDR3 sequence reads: CATSRGDTEAFF. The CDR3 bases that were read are TGTGCCACCTCGAGAGGGGACACTGAA. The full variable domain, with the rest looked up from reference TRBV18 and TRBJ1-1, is NAGVMQNPRHLVRRRGQEARLRCSPMKGHSHVYWYRQLPEEGLKFMVYLQKENIIDESGMPKERFSAEFPKEGPSILRIQQVVRGDSAAYFCATSRGDTEAFFGQGTRLTVV.

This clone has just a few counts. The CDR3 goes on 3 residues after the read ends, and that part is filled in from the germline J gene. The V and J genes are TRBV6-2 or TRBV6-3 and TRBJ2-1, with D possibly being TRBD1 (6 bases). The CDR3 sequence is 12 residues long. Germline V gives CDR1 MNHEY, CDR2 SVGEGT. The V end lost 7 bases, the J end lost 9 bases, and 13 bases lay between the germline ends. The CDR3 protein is CASTNKGGEQFF. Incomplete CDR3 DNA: TGTGCCAGCACAAATAAAGGGGGTGAG.

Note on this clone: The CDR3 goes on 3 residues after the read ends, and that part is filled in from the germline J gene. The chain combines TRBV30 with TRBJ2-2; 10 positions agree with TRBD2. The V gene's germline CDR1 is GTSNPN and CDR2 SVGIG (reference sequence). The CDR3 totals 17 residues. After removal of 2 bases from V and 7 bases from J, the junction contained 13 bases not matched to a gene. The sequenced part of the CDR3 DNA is TGTGCCTGGAGTAGTCCCGGCCTAGCGGGAGCGCTCGGGGAG. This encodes CAWSSPGLAGALGE. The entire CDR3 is CAWSSPGLAGALGELFF.

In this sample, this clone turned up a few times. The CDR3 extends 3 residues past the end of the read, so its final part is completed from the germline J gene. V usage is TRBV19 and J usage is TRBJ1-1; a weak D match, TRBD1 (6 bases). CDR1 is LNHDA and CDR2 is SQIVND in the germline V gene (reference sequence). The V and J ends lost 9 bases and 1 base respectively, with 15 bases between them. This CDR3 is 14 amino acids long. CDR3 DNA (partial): TGTGCCAGCCATGTTGCGGGACAGAACACTGAA. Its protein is CASHVAGQNTE. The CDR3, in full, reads CASHVAGQNTEAFF.

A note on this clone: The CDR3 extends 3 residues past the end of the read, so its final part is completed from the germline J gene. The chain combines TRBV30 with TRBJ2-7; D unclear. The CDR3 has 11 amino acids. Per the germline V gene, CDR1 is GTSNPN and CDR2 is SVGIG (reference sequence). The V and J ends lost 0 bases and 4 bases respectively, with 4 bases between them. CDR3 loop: CAWSVGYEQYF. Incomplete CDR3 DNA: TGTGCCTGGAGTGTAGGGTACGAG.

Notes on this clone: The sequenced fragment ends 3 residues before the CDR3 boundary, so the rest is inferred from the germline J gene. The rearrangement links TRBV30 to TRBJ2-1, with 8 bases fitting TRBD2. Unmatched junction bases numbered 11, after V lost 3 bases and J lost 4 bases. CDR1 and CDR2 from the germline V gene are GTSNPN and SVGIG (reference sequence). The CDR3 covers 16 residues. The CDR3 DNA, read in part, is TGTGCCTGGAGCGCAGACCCGGGGGGGAAATACAATGAG. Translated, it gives CAWSADPGGKYNE. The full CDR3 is CAWSADPGGKYNEQFF. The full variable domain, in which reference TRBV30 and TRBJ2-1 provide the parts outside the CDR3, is SQTIHQWPATLVQPVGSPLSLECTVEGTSNPNLYWYRQAAGRGLQLLFYSVGIGQISSEVPQNLSASRPQDRQFILSSKKLLLSDSGFYLCAWSADPGGKYNEQFFGPGTRLTVL.

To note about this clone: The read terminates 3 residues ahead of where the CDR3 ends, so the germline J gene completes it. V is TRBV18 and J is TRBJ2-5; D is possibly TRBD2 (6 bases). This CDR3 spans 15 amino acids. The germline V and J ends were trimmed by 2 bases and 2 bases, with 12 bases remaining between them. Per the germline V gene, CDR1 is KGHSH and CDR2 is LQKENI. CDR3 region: CASSPAQAGQETQYF. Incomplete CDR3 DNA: TGTGCCAGCTCACCAGCTCAGGCGGGGCAAGAGACC.

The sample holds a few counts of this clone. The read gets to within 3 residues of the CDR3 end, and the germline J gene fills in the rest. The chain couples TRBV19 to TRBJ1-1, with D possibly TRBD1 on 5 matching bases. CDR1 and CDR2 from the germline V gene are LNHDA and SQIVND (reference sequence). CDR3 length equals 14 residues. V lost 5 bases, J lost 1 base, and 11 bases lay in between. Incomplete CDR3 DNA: TGTGCCAGTAGTCCCCTGGACAAGAACACTGAA. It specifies CASSPLDKNTE. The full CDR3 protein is CASSPLDKNTEAFF.

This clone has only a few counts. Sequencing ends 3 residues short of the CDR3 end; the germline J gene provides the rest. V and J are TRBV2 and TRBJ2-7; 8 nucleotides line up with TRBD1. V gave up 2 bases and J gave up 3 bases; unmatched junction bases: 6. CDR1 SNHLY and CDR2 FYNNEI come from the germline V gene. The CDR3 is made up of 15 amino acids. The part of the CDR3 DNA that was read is TGTGCCAGCAGTGAAAAGGCAGGGGGCGGCTACGAG. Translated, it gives CASSEKAGGGYE. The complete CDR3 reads CASSEKAGGGYEQYF.

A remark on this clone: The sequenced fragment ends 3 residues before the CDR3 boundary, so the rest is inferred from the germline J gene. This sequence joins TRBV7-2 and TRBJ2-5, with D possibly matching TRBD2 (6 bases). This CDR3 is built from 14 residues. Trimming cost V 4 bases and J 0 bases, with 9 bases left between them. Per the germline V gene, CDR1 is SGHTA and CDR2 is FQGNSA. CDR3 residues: CASSWGLNQETQYF. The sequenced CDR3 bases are TGTGCCAGCAGCTGGGGACTGAACCAAGAGACC.

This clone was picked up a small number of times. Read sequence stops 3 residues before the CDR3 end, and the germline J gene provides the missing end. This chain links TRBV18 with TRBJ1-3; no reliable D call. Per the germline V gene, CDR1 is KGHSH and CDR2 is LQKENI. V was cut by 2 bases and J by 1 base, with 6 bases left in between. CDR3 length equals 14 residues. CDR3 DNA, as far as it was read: TGTGCCAGCTCACCAGCAGGATCTGGAAACACC. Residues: CASSPAGSGNT. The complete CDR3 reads CASSPAGSGNTIYF.

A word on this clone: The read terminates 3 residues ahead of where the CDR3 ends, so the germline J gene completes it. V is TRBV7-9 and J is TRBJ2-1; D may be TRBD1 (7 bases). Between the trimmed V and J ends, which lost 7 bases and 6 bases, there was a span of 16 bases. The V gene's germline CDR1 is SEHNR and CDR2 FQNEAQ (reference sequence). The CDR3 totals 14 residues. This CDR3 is CASNPRQGGNEQFF. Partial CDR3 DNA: TGTGCCAGCAACCCTCGACAGGGAGGCAATGAG. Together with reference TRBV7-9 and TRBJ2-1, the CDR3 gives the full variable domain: DTGVSQNPRHKITKRGQNVTFRCDPISEHNRLYWYRQTLGQGPEFLTYFQNEAQLEKSRLLSDRFSAERPKGSFSTLEIQRTEQGDSAMYLCASNPRQGGNEQFFGPGTRLTVL.

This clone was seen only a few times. CDR3 sequence reads: CASSTPGWTGFYNEQFF. The CDR3 bases that were read are TGTGCCAGTAGTACCCCGGGTTGGACTGGCTTCTACAATGAG. J is TRBJ2-1 and V is TRBV19; weak D call: TRBD2 (5 bases). Read data end 3 residues before the CDR3 end; the end is taken from the germline J gene. The CDR3 is 17 residues long. In germline, CDR1 is LNHDA, CDR2 SQIVND (reference sequence). Trimming pared 4 bases from V and 3 bases from J, leaving 19 bases between.